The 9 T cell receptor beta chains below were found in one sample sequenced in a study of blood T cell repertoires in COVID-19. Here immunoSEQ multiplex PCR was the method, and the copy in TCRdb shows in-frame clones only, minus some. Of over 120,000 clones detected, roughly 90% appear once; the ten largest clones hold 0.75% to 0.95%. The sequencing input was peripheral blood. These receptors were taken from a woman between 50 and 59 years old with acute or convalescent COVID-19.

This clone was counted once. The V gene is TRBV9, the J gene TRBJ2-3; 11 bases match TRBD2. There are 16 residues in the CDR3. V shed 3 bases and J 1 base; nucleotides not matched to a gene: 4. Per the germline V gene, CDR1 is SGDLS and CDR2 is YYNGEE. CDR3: CASSARLAGRTDTQYF. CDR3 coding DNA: TGTGCCAGCAGCGCCCGACTAGCGGGACGCACAGATACGCAGTATTTT.

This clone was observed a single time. The CDR3 here is CASRPTFRDEKLFF. The CDR3 DNA sequence: TGTGCCAGCCGCCCCACCTTTCGGGATGAAAAACTGTTTTTT. The chain links TRBV11-2 to TRBJ1-4; no definite D call. The V end was cut by 8 bases, the J end by 6 bases, with 16 bases between. The CDR3 covers 14 residues. Per germline, CDR1 SGHAT and CDR2 FQNNGV.

The CDR3 region has the DNA TGTGCCAGGTCCCAGGGGGAGCAGTACTTC. It specifies CARSQGEQYF. V usage is TRBV27 and J usage is TRBJ2-4; TRBD1 aligns across 7 bases. Germline V gives CDR1 MNHEY, CDR2 SMNVEV (reference sequence). The V segment lost 9 bases and the J segment 13 bases; nucleotides outside the gene matches: 6. The CDR3 covers 10 residues.

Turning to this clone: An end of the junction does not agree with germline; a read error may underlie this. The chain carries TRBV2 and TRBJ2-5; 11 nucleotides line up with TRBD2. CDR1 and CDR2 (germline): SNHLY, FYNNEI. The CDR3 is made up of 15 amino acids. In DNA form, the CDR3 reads TGTGCCAGCAGTGGTAGCGGGAGGGTCCAAGGGACCCAGTACTTC. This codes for CASSGSGRVQGTQYF.

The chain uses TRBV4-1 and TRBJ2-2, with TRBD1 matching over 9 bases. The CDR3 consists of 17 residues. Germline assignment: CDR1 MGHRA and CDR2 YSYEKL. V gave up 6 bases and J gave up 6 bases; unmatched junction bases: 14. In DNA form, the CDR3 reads TGCGCCAGCAGTCCCAGGTATAGGACAGGGGCCGCCGGGGAGCTGTTTTTT. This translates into CASSPRYRTGAAGELFF.

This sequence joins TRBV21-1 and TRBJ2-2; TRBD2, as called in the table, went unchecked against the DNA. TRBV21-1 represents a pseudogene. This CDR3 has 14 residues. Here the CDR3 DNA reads TGTGCCAGCAGCCAGATGGGAGGCACCGGGGAGCTGTTTTTT. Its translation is CASSQMGGTGELFF.

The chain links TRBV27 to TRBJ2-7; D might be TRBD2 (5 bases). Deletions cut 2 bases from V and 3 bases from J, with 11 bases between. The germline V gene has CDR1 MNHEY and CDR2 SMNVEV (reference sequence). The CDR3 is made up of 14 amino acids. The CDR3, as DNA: TGTGCCAGCAGTTTAGCGGGTCTTCGCTACGAGCAGTACTTC. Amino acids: CASSLAGLRYEQYF.

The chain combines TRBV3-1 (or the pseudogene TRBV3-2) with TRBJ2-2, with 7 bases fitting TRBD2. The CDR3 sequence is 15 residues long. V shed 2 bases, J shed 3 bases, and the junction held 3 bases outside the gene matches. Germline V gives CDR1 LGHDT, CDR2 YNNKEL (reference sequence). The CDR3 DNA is TGTGCCAGCAGCCAAATGGGGGGGGACACCGGGGAGCTGTTTTTT. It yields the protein CASSQMGGDTGELFF.

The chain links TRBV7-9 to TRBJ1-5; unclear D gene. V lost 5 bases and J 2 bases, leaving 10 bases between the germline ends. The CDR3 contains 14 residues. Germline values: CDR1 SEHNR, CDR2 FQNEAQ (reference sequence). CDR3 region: CASSRFQGNQPQHF. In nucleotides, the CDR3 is TGTGCCAGCAGCCGATTTCAGGGCAATCAGCCCCAGCATTTT.